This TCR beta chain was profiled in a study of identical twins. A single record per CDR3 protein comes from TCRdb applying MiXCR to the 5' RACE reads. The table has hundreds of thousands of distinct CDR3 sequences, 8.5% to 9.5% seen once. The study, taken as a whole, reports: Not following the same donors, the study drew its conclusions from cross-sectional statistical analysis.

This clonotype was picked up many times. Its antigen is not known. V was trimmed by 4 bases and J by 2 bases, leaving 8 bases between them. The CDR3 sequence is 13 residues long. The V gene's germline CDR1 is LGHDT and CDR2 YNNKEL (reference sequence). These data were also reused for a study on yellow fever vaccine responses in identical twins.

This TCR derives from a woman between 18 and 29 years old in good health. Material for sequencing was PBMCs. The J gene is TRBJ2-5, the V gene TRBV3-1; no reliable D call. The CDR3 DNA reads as TGTGCCAGCAGCCCACAAGGGCAAGAGACCCAGTACTTC. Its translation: CASSPQGQETQYF.